What follows are 7 T cell receptor beta chains derived from one specimen sequenced in a study of graft-versus-host responses after intestinal transplantation. For these receptors, no antigen is known. Sequencing used immunoSEQ multiplex PCR; TCRdb keeps in-frame clones, though not all of them. The profile covers 110,000 to 150,000 clones, with about nine tenths appearing a single time and around 0.2% taken by the ten largest. Sequenced here: unstimulated CD4+ T cells sorted from spleen or lymph node cells, sampled before intestinal transplant. The source is a human donor who received an intestinal transplant.

The chain links TRBV25-1 to TRBJ2-5; TRBD1 matches 8 bases. The J call may be in error: the DNA end matches TRBJ2-7 better. This CDR3 region has 15 residues. CDR1 and CDR2 (germline): MGHDK, SYGVNS. The CDR3 spells CASSAPGTGTYEQYF. The CDR3 DNA follows: TGTGCCAGCAGTGCCCCCGGGACAGGAACCTACGAGCAGTACTTC.

This clone appeared a single time. The chain couples TRBV23-1 to TRBJ1-1; a possible D gene is TRBD1 (6 bases). TRBV23-1 is assigned to the ORF class and has an uncertain function. With 1 base removed from V and 3 bases from J, the gap between germline ends came to 18 bases. There are 17 residues in the CDR3. The DNA for the CDR3 is TGCGCCAGCAGTCAATGGGGGCCTGGGCAGATCTACACTGAAGCTTTCTTT. It translates to CASSQWGPGQIYTEAFF.

This chain links TRBV6-6 with TRBJ2-3; TRBD1 agrees at 9 bases. There are 16 residues in the CDR3. V was pared by 5 bases and J by 0 bases, with 6 bases of the junction left unmatched. Germline-derived CDR1 and CDR2 are MNHNY and SVGAGI (reference sequence). The chain's CDR3 is CASSATGGPSTDTQYF. The CDR3 coding sequence is TGTGCCAGCAGTGCGACAGGGGGACCTAGCACAGATACGCAGTATTTT.

V is TRBV30 and J is TRBJ1-5, with unresolved D. The V end lost 4 bases, the J end lost 1 base, and 8 bases lay between the germline ends. CDR1 and CDR2 from the germline V gene are GTSNPN and SVGIG (reference sequence). The CDR3 totals 13 residues. This CDR3 is CAWNRGSNQPQHF. For the CDR3, the DNA is TGTGCCTGGAACCGCGGGAGCAATCAGCCCCAGCATTTT.

This chain links TRBV18 with TRBJ2-7; D is undetermined. V was cut by 4 bases and J by 4 bases, with 17 bases left in between. Germline V gene data show CDR1 as KGHSH and CDR2 as LQKENI. The CDR3 contains 15 residues. The CDR3 nucleotides read TGTGCCAGCTCACAACTCGGTACAAAGGCTTACGAGCAGTACTTC. Translation: CASSQLGTKAYEQYF.

CDR3 loop: CASRNEHRIQNTEAFF. In nucleotides, the CDR3 is TGTGCCAGTAGAAATGAACACAGGATTCAGAACACTGAAGCTTTCTTT. The chain joins TRBV19 to TRBJ1-1; TRBD1 is a possible D gene (5 bases). V was shortened by 6 bases and J by 1 base, with 18 bases between the two germline ends. The CDR3 extends over 16 amino acids. Germline CDR1 is LNHDA and CDR2 is SQIVND (reference sequence).

A note on this clone: One end of the junction varies from germline; a read error may be responsible. The identical CDR3 is also encoded by other nucleotide sequences in the sample. This chain uses TRBV4-1 with TRBJ2-7; D unresolved. Germline V gene lookup returns CDR1 MGHRA and CDR2 YSYEKL. This CDR3 has 16 residues. CDR3 nucleotide sequence: TGCGCCAGCAGCCAAATGGTGGGGATAAACTCCTATGAGCAGTACTTC. Its translation is CASSQMVGINSYEQYF.